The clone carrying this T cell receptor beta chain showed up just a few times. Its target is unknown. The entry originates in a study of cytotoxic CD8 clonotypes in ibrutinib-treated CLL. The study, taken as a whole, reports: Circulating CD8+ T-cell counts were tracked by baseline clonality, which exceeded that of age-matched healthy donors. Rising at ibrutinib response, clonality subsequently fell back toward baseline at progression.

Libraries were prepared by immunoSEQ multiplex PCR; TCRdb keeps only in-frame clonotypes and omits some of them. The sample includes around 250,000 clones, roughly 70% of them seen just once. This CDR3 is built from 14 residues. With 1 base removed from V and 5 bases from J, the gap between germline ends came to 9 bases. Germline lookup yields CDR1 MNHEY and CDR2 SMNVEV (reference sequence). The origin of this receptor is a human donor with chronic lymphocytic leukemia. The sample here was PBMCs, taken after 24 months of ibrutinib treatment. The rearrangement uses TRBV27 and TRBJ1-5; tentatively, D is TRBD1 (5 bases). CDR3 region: CASSLLGVHQPQHF. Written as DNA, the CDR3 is TGTGCCAGCAGTTTATTGGGGGTCCATCAGCCCCAGCATTTT.